This is a list of T cell receptor beta chains from one sample in a study of T-cell reconstitution after alpha-beta-depleted transplantation in children. TCRdb independently ran MiXCR on the PCR reads; one entry per CDR3 protein. The data contain 500,000 or so distinct CDR3 sequences, roughly 10% of them singletons. The sample consisted of PBMCs, mostly from graft donor cells, taken 180 days after TCRalphabeta/CD19-depleted stem cell transplant. The origin of the receptors is a female patient under 10 years old who had a stem cell transplant for aplastic anemia, so the T cells may come from the graft donor. The CDR3 runs from the conserved cysteine through the conserved F or W. D genes are given only for firm matches. The size field is filled for only some rows; it gives once, few, many or a size class.

abundance: few; j_gene: TRBJ1-1; d_gene: .; v_gene: TRBV18; CDR3aa: CASSFWTGRSNTEAFF; CDR3nt: TGTGCCAGCTCCTTTTGGACCGGCAGATCGAACACTGAAGCTTTCTTT
abundance: .; j_gene: TRBJ1-2; d_gene: .; v_gene: TRBV6-6; CDR3aa: CASSYNRVDGYTF; CDR3nt: TGTGCCAGCAGTTACAACAGGGTAGATGGCTACACCTTC
abundance: .; j_gene: TRBJ2-5; d_gene: .; v_gene: TRBV18; CDR3aa: CASSPLPLAETQYF; CDR3nt: TGTGCCAGCTCACCGCTTCCCCTAGCGGAGACCCAGTACTTC
abundance: .; j_gene: TRBJ1-1; d_gene: .; v_gene: TRBV19; CDR3aa: CASSIGAYRQAFF; CDR3nt: TGTGCCAGTAGTATAGGCGCTTACAGGCAAGCTTTCTTT
abundance: few; j_gene: TRBJ1-4; d_gene: .; v_gene: TRBV5-1; CDR3aa: CASSLALKGDNEKLFF; CDR3nt: TGCGCCAGCAGCTTGGCGCTCAAGGGAGATAATGAAAAACTGTTTTTT
abundance: .; j_gene: TRBJ1-3; d_gene: TRBD1; v_gene: TRBV5-6; CDR3aa: CASSLGTGDSSGNTIYF; CDR3nt: TGTGCCAGCAGCTTGGGGACAGGGGACAGCTCTGGAAACACCATATATTTT
abundance: .; j_gene: TRBJ2-6; d_gene: .; v_gene: TRBV7-2; CDR3aa: CASSFAHHFTSGANVLTF; CDR3nt: TGTGCCAGCAGCTTTGCACACCACTTCACCTCTGGGGCCAACGTCCTGACTTTC
abundance: few; j_gene: TRBJ1-2; d_gene: .; v_gene: TRBV5-4; CDR3aa: CASSLEQSRGYTF; CDR3nt: TGTGCCAGCAGCTTGGAACAGAGTCGAGGCTACACCTTC
abundance: many; j_gene: TRBJ2-3; d_gene: TRBD2; v_gene: TRBV29-1; CDR3aa: CSVGRLAGGLFTDTQYF; CDR3nt: TGCAGCGTTGGCAGACTAGCGGGCGGCCTTTTCACAGATACGCAGTATTTT
abundance: few; j_gene: TRBJ2-7; d_gene: TRBD1; v_gene: TRBV20-1; CDR3aa: CSAGEGTGGYEQYF; CDR3nt: TGCAGTGCAGGAGAAGGGACAGGGGGCTACGAGCAGTACTTC
abundance: few; j_gene: TRBJ2-7; d_gene: TRBD1; v_gene: TRBV14; CDR3aa: CASSHYYTIGTVSYEQYF; CDR3nt: TGTGCCAGCAGTCATTATTACACTATCGGGACAGTTTCCTACGAGCAGTACTTC